Shown below are 24 T cell receptor beta chains from a single sample sequenced in a study of T cell repertoires in cytomegalovirus infection. In TCRdb, the reads were re-called with MiXCR into one record per CDR3 protein. The sample lists 550,000 to 700,000 distinct CDR3 sequences; 40% were seen once. These receptors' targets are unknown. The sample consisted of cultured PBMCs, taken from culture after CMV antigen stimulation. The receptors stem from a human donor in good health (CMV status not recorded). Some clones in this sample may be carry-over from other donors' samples.

The genes are TRBV24-1 and TRBJ2-1; D gene uncertain. CDR1 is KGHDR, CDR2 SFDVKD, per germline. The V gene lost 5 bases and the J gene lost 4 bases, with 23 bases spanning the gap. The CDR3 is 18 residues long. The CDR3 coding sequence is TGTGCCACCAGTGGCCCAAAGCGACGGCCTCAGACATACAATGAGCAGTTCTTC. Its translation: CATSGPKRRPQTYNEQFF.

This clonotype was observed a few times. This chain connects TRBV7-8 to TRBJ1-3; D unclear. The V and J ends lost 4 bases and 2 bases respectively, with 9 bases between them. There are 14 residues in the CDR3. The germline V gene encodes CDR1 SGHVS and CDR2 FQNEAQ. CDR3: CASSSVSAGNTIYF. CDR3 coding DNA: TGTGCCAGCAGCTCAGTCTCCGCTGGAAACACCATATATTTT.

V gene TRBV20-1 combines with J gene TRBJ1-5; no firm D call. The CDR3 runs to 14 residues. Trimming shortened V by 2 bases and J by 1 base, and 9 bases separated the two germline ends. The germline V gene has CDR1 DFQATT and CDR2 SNEGSKA (reference sequence). The CDR3 DNA reads as TGCAGTGCTAGAAATAGAGGAAGCAATCAGCCCCAGCATTTT. This translates into CSARNRGSNQPQHF.

The V gene is TRBV5-4, the J gene TRBJ2-7, with D tentatively TRBD2 (5 bases). Germline CDR1 is SGHNT and CDR2 is YYREEE (reference sequence). The CDR3 consists of 13 residues. V lost 4 bases to trimming and J lost 7 bases, with 15 bases between them. This CDR3 reads CASSRSALGEQYF. The DNA of the CDR3 is TGTGCCAGCAGCCGTAGCGCGCTGGGGGAGCAGTACTTC.

This sequence joins TRBV11-2 and TRBJ1-1; the match to TRBD1 covers 8 bases. V gave up 5 bases and J gave up 3 bases; unmatched junction bases: 5. CDR3 length: 14 residues. CDR1 SGHAT and CDR2 FQNNGV come from the germline V gene. The CDR3 coding sequence is TGTGCCAGCAGCAATGGACAGGGCTACACTGAAGCTTTCTTT. Protein product: CASSNGQGYTEAFF.

This clonotype has only a few counts. The V call is TRBV7-2, the J call TRBJ2-1, with a weak D call TRBD2 (6 bases). Trimming cost V 5 bases and J 4 bases, with 15 bases left between them. This CDR3 contains 15 residues. Per the germline V gene, CDR1 is SGHTA and CDR2 is FQGNSA. This chain's CDR3 is CASSRTGTLYNEQFF. In DNA form, the CDR3 reads TGTGCCAGCAGCCGAACCGGGACTTTATACAATGAGCAGTTCTTC. Full variable domain (rest looked up from reference TRBV7-2 and TRBJ2-1): GAGVSQSPSNKVTEKGKDVELRCDPISGHTALYWYRQSLGQGLEFLIYFQGNSAPDKSGLPSDRFSAERTGGSVSTLTIQRTQQEDSAVYLCASSRTGTLYNEQFFGPGTRLTVL.

J is TRBJ2-5 and V is TRBV7-3, with D unresolved. Germline V gene lookup returns CDR1 SGHTA and CDR2 FQGTGA. The V gene lost 4 bases and the J gene lost 5 bases, with 8 bases spanning the gap. The CDR3 runs 12 residues. For the CDR3, the DNA is TGTGCCAGCAGCTCCCTACCGGAGACCCAGTACTTC. This gives the protein CASSSLPETQYF.

In this sample, this clonotype turned up a few times. The chain links TRBV7-6 to TRBJ2-2; TRBD2 aligns across 8 bases. Trimming took 3 bases from V and 5 from J; bases not matched to a gene: 5. This CDR3 has 15 residues. CDR1 SGHVS and CDR2 FNYEAQ come from the germline V gene. The CDR3 here is CASSFRGGTTGELFF. CDR3 nucleotides: TGTGCCAGCAGCTTCCGGGGGGGGACAACCGGGGAGCTGTTTTTT.

This clonotype has a handful of counts. J is TRBJ1-2 and V is TRBV20-1; maybe TRBD1 (5 bases). The CDR3 is made up of 15 amino acids. Germline CDR1 reads DFQATT; CDR2 reads SNEGSKA (reference sequence). The germline V and J ends were trimmed by 0 bases and 4 bases, with 15 bases remaining between them. The CDR3, as DNA: TGCAGTGCTAGAGATGGACGGGATGGGGGCTATGGCTACACCTTC. Translated: CSARDGRDGGYGYTF.

The chain is built from TRBV12-3 or TRBV12-4 and TRBJ2-7; D not resolved. V lost 3 bases, J lost 3 bases, and 9 bases lay in between. CDR3 length equals 13 residues. CDR3 in amino acids: CASSFLENYEQYF. The DNA for the CDR3 is TGTGCCAGCAGTTTTCTGGAGAACTACGAGCAGTACTTC.

J is TRBJ2-7 and V is TRBV20-1; D unclear. Germline assignment: CDR1 DFQATT and CDR2 SNEGSKA (reference sequence). Trimming removed 4 bases at V and 7 bases at J, with 17 bases between. CDR3 length: 13 residues. In DNA, the CDR3 is TGCAGTGCTACCGGTCCCGGCCCCGGGGAGCAGTACTTC. Translating gives CSATGPGPGEQYF.

The chain links TRBV7-4 to TRBJ1-6; D unresolved. Trimming left V 5 bases short and J 4 bases short, with 9 bases between. The CDR3 extends over 14 amino acids. The germline V gene has CDR1 SGHVT and CDR2 SQSDAQ. The CDR3: CASSEGGYNSPLHF. CDR3 bases: TGTGCCAGCAGCGAAGGAGGTTATAATTCACCCCTCCACTTT. Full variable domain (remainder filled in from reference TRBV7-4 and TRBJ1-6): GAGVSQSPRYKVAKRGRDVALRCDSISGHVTLYWYRQTLGQGSEVLTYSQSDAQRDKSGRPSGRFSAERPERSVSTLKIQRTEQGDSAVYLCASSEGGYNSPLHFGNGTRLTVT.

The V and J genes are TRBV5-5 and TRBJ2-1; 12 bases line up with TRBD2. V gave up 0 bases and J gave up 7 bases; unmatched junction bases: 11. This CDR3 is built from 18 residues. CDR1 and CDR2 (germline): SGHKS, YYEKEE (reference sequence). The CDR3 loop reads CASSLGLAGGPRANEQFF. The CDR3 coding sequence is TGTGCCAGCAGCTTGGGGCTAGCGGGAGGGCCTAGGGCGAATGAGCAGTTCTTC.

The V call is TRBV19, the J call TRBJ2-3; 8 nucleotides line up with TRBD1. Germline V gene sequence: CDR1 LNHDA, CDR2 SQIVND (reference sequence). The V and J ends lost 3 bases and 3 bases, in that order; junction bases with no gene match: 5. The CDR3 runs to 15 residues. CDR3 DNA sequence: TGTGCCAGTAGTATCCGGCAGGGGGCAACAGATACGCAGTATTTT. It specifies CASSIRQGATDTQYF.

Only a few counts were recorded for this clonotype. The rearrangement links TRBV6-6 to TRBJ2-5, with TRBD1 as a possible D gene (6 bases). CDR1 and CDR2 from the germline V gene are MNHNY and SVGAGI (reference sequence). Trimming cost V 0 bases and J 6 bases, with 14 bases left between them. The CDR3 loop spans 15 amino acids. The CDR3 DNA sequence: TGTGCCAGCAGTTACTCGCAGGGGCTTCGAAAGACCCAGTACTTC. Translating gives CASSYSQGLRKTQYF.

The chain employs TRBV7-1 and TRBJ1-2; D gene unclear. TRBV7-1 is an ORF, and what it does is uncertain. The CDR3 spans 16 residues. Trimming removed 5 bases at V and 3 bases at J, with 19 bases between. DNA for the CDR3: TGTGCCAGCAGCCCAAAGACGGACGGAGGGCACTATGGCTACACCTTC. Protein: CASSPKTDGGHYGYTF.

The J gene is TRBJ2-2, the V gene TRBV7-6; 7 bases line up with TRBD1. V gave up 4 bases and J gave up 6 bases; unmatched junction bases: 5. The CDR3 totals 14 residues. Germline values: CDR1 SGHVS, CDR2 FNYEAQ. The CDR3 sequence: CASSSYRGSGELFF. The CDR3 bases are TGTGCCAGCAGCTCGTACAGGGGATCCGGGGAGCTGTTTTTT.

A few counts support this clonotype. V and J are TRBV7-9 and TRBJ2-1, with a possible D match to TRBD1 (5 bases). The CDR3 spans 13 residues. From germline, CDR1 is SEHNR and CDR2 FQNEAQ (reference sequence). The V end was cut by 6 bases, the J end by 8 bases, with 14 bases between. The CDR3 region has the DNA TGTGCCAGCAGAACACTCCTCAGGGATGAGCAGTTCTTC. It specifies CASRTLLRDEQFF.

This clonotype has at least ten counts. The gene calls are TRBV7-2 and TRBJ2-5; the match to TRBD2 covers 12 bases. This CDR3 region has 16 residues. Germline CDR1 is SGHTA and CDR2 is FQGNSA. V lost 0 bases, J lost 7 bases, and 6 bases stayed unmatched. The CDR3 sequence is CASSLAASGRGGTQYF. The CDR3, as DNA: TGTGCCAGCAGCTTAGCGGCTAGCGGGAGGGGGGGGACCCAGTACTTC. The whole variable domain, remainder taken from reference TRBV7-2 and TRBJ2-5, is GAGVSQSPSNKVTEKGKDVELRCDPISGHTALYWYRQSLGQGLEFLIYFQGNSAPDKSGLPSDRFSAERTGGSVSTLTIQRTQQEDSAVYLCASSLAASGRGGTQYFGPGTRLLVL.

The V and J genes are TRBV7-8 and TRBJ2-3; D uncertain. Trimming pared 5 bases from V and 1 base from J, leaving 10 bases between. The V gene's germline CDR1 is SGHVS and CDR2 FQNEAQ. The CDR3 contains 14 residues. CDR3 nucleotides: TGTGCCAGCAGCACAGAGACCCGCACAGATACGCAGTATTTT. Translating gives CASSTETRTDTQYF.

In this sample, this clonotype turned up a few times. V and J are TRBV7-2 and TRBJ1-2; D ambiguous. This CDR3 is 12 amino acids long. The V gene lost 2 bases and the J gene lost 3 bases, with 4 bases spanning the gap. Per germline, CDR1 SGHTA and CDR2 FQGNSA. This CDR3 is CASSLYYYGYTF. The CDR3 DNA is TGTGCCAGCAGCTTATACTACTATGGCTACACCTTC. The full variable domain, its missing parts supplied by reference TRBV7-2 and TRBJ1-2, is GAGVSQSPSNKVTEKGKDVELRCDPISGHTALYWYRQSLGQGLEFLIYFQGNSAPDKSGLPSDRFSAERTGGSVSTLTIQRTQQEDSAVYLCASSLYYYGYTFGSGTRLTVV.

The rearrangement uses TRBV11-2 and TRBJ2-7; either TRBD1 or TRBD2 may fit D (5 bases each). Germline CDR1 and CDR2: SGHAT and FQNNGV. V lost 1 base to trimming and J lost 2 bases, with 9 bases between them. This CDR3 has 14 residues. CDR3 region: CASSLVGVTYEQYF. The CDR3 nucleotides are TGTGCCAGCAGCTTAGTGGGGGTGACCTACGAGCAGTACTTC.

This clonotype was seen many times. Its ends do not fully match the called genes, so a read error is possible. The chain combines TRBV7-6 with TRBJ2-1; 8 nucleotides align to TRBD1. Germline CDR1 SGHVS, CDR2 FNYEAQ. This CDR3 spans 17 amino acids. This CDR3 is CASSPARWDRSFNEQFF. DNA of the CDR3: TGTGCCAGCAGCCCCGCCAGATGGGACAGGTCCTTCAATGAGCAGTTCTTC. Supplemented by reference TRBV7-6 and TRBJ2-1, the full variable domain reads GAGVSQSPRYKVTKRGQDVALRCDPISGHVSLYWYRQALGQGPEFLTYFNYEAQQDKSGLPNDRFSAERPEGSISTLTIQRTEQRDSAMYRCASSPARWDRSFNEQFFGPGTRLTVL.

CDR3 nucleotide sequence: TGTGCCAGCTACCACTGGGGAGCGGAAAAACTGTTTTTT. Its protein product is CASYHWGAEKLFF. The V call is TRBV28, the J call TRBJ1-4; D uncertain. Per germline, CDR1 MDHEN and CDR2 SYDVKM. The CDR3 extends over 13 amino acids. The V and J ends lost 8 bases and 8 bases respectively, with 15 bases between them.